The next 13 T cell receptor beta chains were all read from a single sample in a study of beta chain features in type 1 diabetes. For these TCRs, the target antigens are not known. What was sequenced were expressed TCRB transcripts, since all of the isolated RNA had been reverse transcribed. The method was immunoSEQ multiplex PCR; TCRdb's version includes in-frame clones alone and lacks a portion of them. The sample has 600,000 to 750,000 clones, 12% seen once. Overall study findings and caveats: Across all four CD4+ subsets, people with type 1 diabetes showed modestly shorter TCRB CDR3s.

What was sequenced was naive CD4+ T cells from blood. These receptors were collected from a man younger than 40 with type 1 diabetes.

V and J are TRBV7-3 and TRBJ2-2, with unresolved D. This CDR3 region has 13 residues. Trimming pared 5 bases from V and 4 bases from J, leaving 8 bases between. Germline assignment: CDR1 SGHTA and CDR2 FQGTGA. CDR3 sequence: CASSGQPTGELFF. The CDR3 DNA sequence: TGTGCCAGCAGCGGGCAACCCACCGGGGAGCTGTTTTTT.

The chain carries TRBV5-1 and TRBJ2-2; D perhaps matches TRBD2 (6 bases). This CDR3 spans 16 amino acids. The germline V and J ends were trimmed by 5 bases and 4 bases, with 18 bases remaining between them. Germline V lookup: CDR1 SGHRS, CDR2 YFSETQ. The CDR3 reads CASSVRASASTGELFF. In nucleotides, the CDR3 is TGCGCCAGCAGTGTCAGGGCTAGCGCGTCCACCGGGGAGCTGTTTTTT.

This sequence joins TRBV7-3 and TRBJ2-1; D not certain. The germline CDR1 and CDR2 sequences are SGHTA and FQGTGA. The CDR3 covers 13 residues. Trimming removed 0 bases at V and 8 bases at J, with 8 bases between. In nucleotides, the CDR3 is TGTGCCAGCAGCTTAACACTCCAGGATGAGCAGTTCTTC. Amino acids: CASSLTLQDEQFF.

This chain links TRBV9 with TRBJ2-2; D is possibly TRBD2 (6 bases). The ends were cut back, 4 bases at V and 2 bases at J, with 15 bases in the middle. CDR1 SGDLS and CDR2 YYNGEE come from the germline V gene. CDR3 length: 16 residues. CDR3 in DNA: TGTGCCAGCAGCCCCCGTCGGGGGACCAACACCGGGGAGCTGTTTTTT. Translated, it gives CASSPRRGTNTGELFF.

V is TRBV10-2 and J is TRBJ1-1; D possibly corresponds to TRBD1 (5 bases). V was trimmed by 6 bases and J by 1 base, leaving 9 bases between them. This CDR3 contains 13 residues. CDR1 WSHSY and CDR2 SAAADI come from the germline V gene. In DNA, the CDR3 is TGCGCCAGCAGAGATCAGGGGAACACTGAAGCTTTCTTT. Protein product: CASRDQGNTEAFF.

The chain employs TRBV6-1 and TRBJ1-4; D remains unclear. V lost 4 bases, J lost 5 bases, and 14 bases lay in between. This CDR3 has 15 amino acids. Germline V CDR1 and CDR2: MNHNS, SASEGT. The CDR3, as DNA: TGTGCCAGCAGTGTGTTGGGCTCGGTGAATGAAAAACTGTTTTTT. It translates to CASSVLGSVNEKLFF.

This clone turned up a few times. CDR3 residues: CASSDRPPRGAFF. Here the CDR3 DNA reads TGTGCCAGCAGCGATCGTCCTCCGAGGGGAGCTTTCTTT. V usage is TRBV7-2 and J usage is TRBJ1-1, with D possibly TRBD1 on 5 matching bases. The germline V gene encodes CDR1 SGHTA and CDR2 FQGNSA. V was cut by 5 bases and J by 10 bases, with 17 bases left in between. There are 13 residues in the CDR3.

V gene TRBV29-1 combines with J gene TRBJ2-1, with 8 bases lining up with TRBD1. In germline, CDR1 is SQVTM, CDR2 ANQGSEA. The CDR3 extends over 14 amino acids. The V and J ends lost 1 base and 7 bases, in that order; junction bases with no gene match: 6. The chain's CDR3 is CSVEGTGWGNEQFF. Written as DNA, the CDR3 is TGCAGCGTTGAAGGGACAGGGTGGGGAAATGAGCAGTTCTTC.

The V gene is TRBV5-6, the J gene TRBJ2-7; no clear D gene. The CDR3 runs 16 residues. The V end was cut by 4 bases, the J end by 1 base, with 18 bases between. Germline V gives CDR1 SGHDT, CDR2 YYEEEE. CDR3 in amino acids: CASSRGASLSSYEQYF. DNA for the CDR3: TGTGCCAGCAGCCGAGGAGCATCCCTATCTTCCTACGAGCAGTACTTC.

This clone turned up a few times. This rearrangement joins TRBV7-2 to TRBJ2-3; D remains unclear. Trimming cost V 4 bases and J 4 bases, with 6 bases left between them. Germline lookup yields CDR1 SGHTA and CDR2 FQGNSA. The CDR3 has 12 amino acids. DNA for the CDR3: TGTGCCAGCAGCTCACAAGCAGATACGCAGTATTTT. Its protein product is CASSSQADTQYF.

The rearrangement links TRBV7-2 to TRBJ1-2; maybe TRBD1 (5 bases). V shed 8 bases and J shed 8 bases, with 21 bases lying between them. The V gene's germline CDR1 is SGHTA and CDR2 FQGNSA. This CDR3 spans 14 amino acids. The CDR3 DNA reads as TGTGCCAGCTCCCAATGGGGGTCCCCTGAAGGCTACACCTTC. This translates into CASSQWGSPEGYTF.

This clone was counted a few times. The rearrangement links TRBV12-5 to TRBJ2-3; 10 bases match TRBD2. Germline CDR1 reads LGHNT; CDR2 reads FRNRAP. The length of the CDR3 is 15 residues. J lost 1 base, V lost 4 bases, and 2 bases had no gene match. CDR3 coding DNA: TGTGCTAGTGGTTCTGGACTAGCGGGCACAGATACGCAGTATTTT. Its translation is CASGSGLAGTDTQYF.

This clone was counted between two and nine times. The rearrangement uses TRBV5-4 and TRBJ1-2; TRBD1 matches 10 bases. This CDR3 has 14 residues. Germline V gene lookup returns CDR1 SGHNT and CDR2 YYREEE (reference sequence). Trimming removed 4 bases from V and 5 bases from J; junction bases left unmatched: 5. Here the CDR3 reads CASSRDRGKYGYTF. CDR3 sequence (DNA): TGTGCCAGCAGCCGGGACAGGGGAAAATATGGCTACACCTTC.